Listed here are 7 T cell receptor beta chains from one sample, sequenced in a study of long-term antiretroviral therapy in people with HIV. The assay, immunoSEQ v3.0, was run at survey level. Sequencing was performed with immunoSEQ multiplex PCR; in TCRdb, only in-frame clones are kept and a portion is missing. This table holds approximately 23,000 clones, 81% found once. The source was unsorted PBMCs, collected 1.5 years after starting antiretroviral therapy. The receptors shown here come from a man aged 30 to 39 with HIV.

The V and J genes are TRBV29-1 and TRBJ2-1; 12 bases map to TRBD2. Trimming took 3 bases from V and 2 from J; bases not matched to a gene: 8. In germline, CDR1 is SQVTM, CDR2 ANQGSEA. The CDR3 extends over 17 amino acids. The DNA for the CDR3 is TGCAGCGTTGAGCGAGGGACTAGCGGGCATACCTACAATGAGCAGTTCTTC. Translated, it gives CSVERGTSGHTYNEQFF.

This clone ranks as medium-sized (0.01 to 0.1%). The chain has TRBV30 and TRBJ2-7; TRBD2 might be the D (6 bases). This CDR3 has 14 amino acids. Germline V CDR1 and CDR2: GTSNPN, SVGIG (reference sequence). The ends were cut back, 0 bases at V and 3 bases at J, with 12 bases in the middle. CDR3 sequence reads: CAWSVPPSVYEQYF. DNA of the CDR3: TGTGCCTGGAGTGTACCCCCTAGCGTCTACGAGCAGTACTTC.

The rearrangement links TRBV1 to TRBJ1-6; the table's D gene call, TRBD1, was not cross checked with the DNA. TRBV1 is flagged as a pseudogene. The CDR3 is 17 amino acids. This chain's CDR3 is CTSSQEGNRPPYSPLHF. CDR3 sequence (DNA): TGCACCAGCAGCCAAGAAGGTAACAGGCCTCCGTATTCACCCCTCCACTTT.

The V gene is TRBV10-2, the J gene TRBJ1-6; D gene unclear. There are 14 residues in the CDR3. Trimming cost V 6 bases and J 6 bases, with 12 bases left between them. The germline V gene has CDR1 WSHSY and CDR2 SAAADI. The DNA of the CDR3 is TGCGCCAGCAGGCTGGGTGGGAGTAATTCACCCCTCCACTTT. Residues: CASRLGGSNSPLHF.

This clone was picked up one time. CDR3 protein: CASSLASGYHTEAFF. CDR3 sequence (DNA): TGTGCCAGCAGCTTAGCTTCCGGGTACCACACTGAAGCTTTCTTT. The genes are TRBV13 and TRBJ1-1; the D is unclear. CDR1 and CDR2 (germline): PRHDT, FYEKMQ (reference sequence). V lost 1 base and J 3 bases, leaving 12 bases between the germline ends. The CDR3 sequence is 15 residues long.

The J gene is TRBJ2-3, the V gene TRBV7-9; 7 bases are shared with TRBD1. J was trimmed by 1 base and V by 4 bases; bases with no gene match: 5. Germline CDR1 reads SEHNR; CDR2 reads FQNEAQ (reference sequence). This CDR3 is built from 15 residues. The CDR3 DNA reads as TGTGCCAGCAGCTACGGACAGGAGGGCACAGATACGCAGTATTTT. It codes for CASSYGQEGTDTQYF.

The V and J genes are TRBV11-2 and TRBJ2-3, with TRBD2 as a possible D gene (7 bases). This CDR3 region has 18 residues. V dropped 2 bases and J dropped 1 base, with 19 bases sitting between them. Looked up from germline, CDR1 is SGHAT and CDR2 is FQNNGV. The CDR3 is CASSLLQGGSLGTDTQYF. The CDR3 DNA follows: TGTGCCAGCAGCTTACTACAGGGAGGGAGCCTTGGCACAGATACGCAGTATTTT. The full variable domain, in which reference TRBV11-2 and TRBJ2-3 provide the parts outside the CDR3, is EAGVAQSPRYKIIEKRQSVAFWCNPISGHATLYWYQQILGQGPKLLIQFQNNGVVDDSQLPKDRFSAERLKGVDSTLKIQPAKLEDSAVYLCASSLLQGGSLGTDTQYFGPGTRLTVL.